Following are 30 T cell receptor beta chains from one sample sequenced in a study of cytomegalovirus exposure and HLA in healthy donors. Primers for the PCR totalled 60 Vbeta and 13 Jbeta. Libraries were prepared by immunoSEQ multiplex PCR; TCRdb keeps only in-frame clonotypes and omits some of them. The sample includes under 130,000 clones, around 84% of them seen just once. The sample comprised PBMCs. The receptors come from a man aged 25 to 40 in good health and CMV-seronegative.

This sequence joins TRBV6-6 and TRBJ2-7; weak D call: TRBD2 (6 bases). The CDR3 has 13 residues. CDR1 is MNHNY, CDR2 SVGAGI, per germline (reference sequence). The ends were cut back, 2 bases at V and 6 bases at J, with 11 bases in the middle. As DNA, the CDR3 is TGTGCCAGCAGTTACACCGGGCGGGGCGAGCAGTACTTC. It specifies CASSYTGRGEQYF.

The rearrangement links TRBV10-2 to TRBJ2-1; a weak D match, TRBD2 (7 bases). This CDR3 comprises 15 residues. The germline V gene has CDR1 WSHSY and CDR2 SAAADI. Deletions cut 7 bases from V and 0 bases from J, with 13 bases between. The CDR3 is CASTRGAVSYNEQFF. The CDR3 nucleotides are TGCGCCAGCACCCGGGGGGCGGTCTCCTACAATGAGCAGTTCTTC.

This clone was recorded a few times. V gene TRBV15 combines with J gene TRBJ2-1, with D possibly matching TRBD2 (6 bases). V shed 0 bases and J shed 10 bases, with 13 bases lying between them. Germline assignment: CDR1 LNHNV and CDR2 YYDKDF (reference sequence). The CDR3 loop spans 14 amino acids. CDR3 DNA: TGTGCCACCAGCAGAGATCCCCGGGAGCGGGAGCAGTTCTTC. Translated: CATSRDPREREQFF.

The gene calls are TRBV7-9 and TRBJ2-1; 12 bases fit TRBD2. The germline V gene has CDR1 SEHNR and CDR2 FQNEAQ (reference sequence). Trimming cost V 2 bases and J 3 bases; bases outside gene matches: 2. This CDR3 is built from 16 residues. The CDR3 DNA sequence: TGTGCCAGCAGCTTACGGACTAGCGGGGACTACAATGAGCAGTTCTTC. Amino acids: CASSLRTSGDYNEQFF.

This chain uses TRBV7-9 with TRBJ1-5, with TRBD1 identical over 9 bases. V dropped 5 bases and J dropped 5; count of bases not matched to a gene: 7. Germline V gives CDR1 SEHNR, CDR2 FQNEAQ (reference sequence). The CDR3 sequence is 15 residues long. The CDR3 loop reads CASSRGQGGDQPQHF. For the CDR3, the DNA is TGTGCCAGCAGCCGGGGACAGGGAGGGGATCAGCCCCAGCATTTT.

Only a few counts were recorded for this clone. This chain joins TRBV4-1 and TRBJ2-7, with 11 positions matching TRBD2. Germline lookup yields CDR1 MGHRA and CDR2 YSYEKL. With 5 bases clipped from V and 3 bases from J, the junction kept 9 bases outside the gene matches. CDR3 length: 16 amino acids. The CDR3 spells CASSSYTSGSIYEQYF. CDR3 in DNA: TGCGCCAGCAGCTCCTACACTAGCGGGAGTATCTACGAGCAGTACTTC.

The V and J genes are TRBV23-1 and TRBJ1-5; D unresolved. TRBV23-1 is treated as an ORF (open reading frame) with a function not yet certain. This CDR3 spans 15 amino acids. V dropped 0 bases and J dropped 5 bases, with 11 bases sitting between them. Here the CDR3 reads CASSQSGREDQPQHF. Written as DNA, the CDR3 is TGCGCCAGCAGTCAATCGGGGAGGGAGGATCAGCCCCAGCATTTT.

The chain uses TRBV13 and TRBJ1-6; TRBD1 might be the D (6 bases). Trimming removed 2 bases at V and 8 bases at J, with 16 bases between. CDR3 length: 16 residues. Germline V CDR1 and CDR2: PRHDT, FYEKMQ (reference sequence). The CDR3 region is CASSLKFKDRDSPLHF. The CDR3 coding sequence is TGTGCCAGCAGCTTAAAATTTAAGGACAGAGATTCACCCCTCCACTTT.

This clone was counted between two and nine times. This sequence joins TRBV10-3 and TRBJ2-2; D unresolved. The germline V gene encodes CDR1 ENHRY and CDR2 SYGVKD. The length of the CDR3 is 18 residues. Trimming took 0 bases from V and 1 from J, leaving 15 bases between them. The CDR3 protein is CAISESPVQVENTGELFF. The DNA for the CDR3 is TGTGCCATCAGTGAGTCCCCCGTCCAGGTTGAGAACACCGGGGAGCTGTTTTTT.

This chain joins TRBV15 and TRBJ2-1; 9 nucleotides agree with TRBD2. Germline V lookup: CDR1 LNHNV, CDR2 YYDKDF (reference sequence). CDR3 length equals 14 residues. The V segment lost 4 bases and the J segment 3 bases; nucleotides outside the gene matches: 1. The CDR3 reads CATSISGSYNEQFF. The CDR3 coding sequence is TGTGCCACCAGCATTAGCGGGAGCTACAATGAGCAGTTCTTC.

The rearrangement joins TRBV28 to TRBJ2-3, with 12 bases aligning to TRBD2. In germline, CDR1 is MDHEN, CDR2 SYDVKM. The V segment lost 4 bases and the J segment 8 bases; nucleotides outside the gene matches: 13. The CDR3 covers 17 residues. The chain's CDR3 is CASSSSGLAGPQGTQYF. The CDR3 DNA sequence: TGTGCCAGCAGTTCCTCGGGACTAGCGGGCCCACAGGGTACGCAGTATTTT.

This clone has just one count. J is TRBJ1-1 and V is TRBV4-3, with a weak D call TRBD1 (5 bases). The V end lost 0 bases, the J end lost 3 bases, and 14 bases lay between the germline ends. The CDR3 runs 16 residues. CDR1 LGHNA and CDR2 YSLEER come from the germline V gene. In DNA, the CDR3 is TGCGCCAGCAGCCAAGATTTTCGACAGCAGGACACTGAAGCTTTCTTT. Protein: CASSQDFRQQDTEAFF.

The V gene is TRBV19, the J gene TRBJ2-2; a weak D match, TRBD2 (5 bases). This CDR3 contains 17 residues. Between the trimmed V and J ends, which lost 6 bases and 0 bases, there was a span of 17 bases. Germline V gene sequence: CDR1 LNHDA, CDR2 SQIVND (reference sequence). The CDR3 nucleotides are TGTGCCAGTAGCCGCTTGGTAGCGAAGGCGAACACCGGGGAGCTGTTTTTT. Amino acid sequence: CASSRLVAKANTGELFF.

This chain links TRBV10-1 with TRBJ2-7, with 9 bases aligning to TRBD2. Trimming took 3 bases from V and 1 from J; bases not matched to a gene: 4. Germline V gene lookup returns CDR1 WNHNN and CDR2 SYGVQD (reference sequence). The CDR3 is 15 amino acids. The CDR3 spells CASSDPAGGSYEQYF. DNA of the CDR3: TGCGCCAGCAGTGATCCAGCGGGGGGTTCCTACGAGCAGTACTTC.

This sequence joins TRBV9 and TRBJ1-3; 8 bases match TRBD1. The V and J ends lost 4 bases and 4 bases, in that order; junction bases with no gene match: 13. The CDR3 has 17 residues. Per the germline V gene, CDR1 is SGDLS and CDR2 is YYNGEE. CDR3 nucleotide sequence: TGTGCCAGCAGCCCCCGGACAGGGCCCTCTCCGGGAAACACCATATATTTT. It specifies CASSPRTGPSPGNTIYF.

V gene TRBV6-6 combines with J gene TRBJ1-4; D gene ambiguous. The germline CDR1 and CDR2 sequences are MNHNY and SVGAGI (reference sequence). The length of the CDR3 is 16 residues. The V gene lost 5 bases and the J gene lost 7 bases, with 20 bases spanning the gap. CDR3 nucleotides: TGTGCCAGCAGTGCCGTTACAGTTTGGTTAGGTGAAAAACTGTTTTTT. Translated, it gives CASSAVTVWLGEKLFF.

V and J are TRBV28 and TRBJ2-1; D is possibly TRBD1 (6 bases). The CDR3 runs to 15 residues. Germline-derived CDR1 and CDR2 are MDHEN and SYDVKM. Trimming took off 3 bases at V and 2 bases at J, with 11 bases between the two ends. This CDR3 reads CASSFPQGPYNEQFF. The CDR3 nucleotides read TGTGCCAGCAGTTTCCCACAGGGACCCTACAATGAGCAGTTCTTC.

The chain uses TRBV10-3 and TRBJ2-3, with TRBD1 as a possible D gene (6 bases). The germline V and J ends were trimmed by 2 bases and 1 base, with 10 bases remaining between them. Germline V gene sequence: CDR1 ENHRY, CDR2 SYGVKD. This CDR3 comprises 15 residues. CDR3 region: CAISETGSGTDTQYF. The CDR3 nucleotides read TGTGCCATCAGTGAGACAGGGTCCGGCACAGATACGCAGTATTTT.

V usage is TRBV5-4 and J usage is TRBJ1-1; TRBD1 matches at 7 bases. The CDR3 length is 15 residues. The germline gives CDR1 SGHNT, CDR2 YYREEE (reference sequence). V lost 5 bases, J lost 1 base, and 8 bases stayed unmatched. CDR3 bases: TGTGCCAGCAGGCTAACAGGGGCCCCGAACACTGAAGCTTTCTTT. It is translated as CASRLTGAPNTEAFF.

The rearrangement links TRBV11-2 to TRBJ2-5, with 8 bases matching TRBD1. This CDR3 contains 13 residues. Germline V gene lookup returns CDR1 SGHAT and CDR2 FQNNGV. J was trimmed by 5 bases and V by 2 bases; bases with no gene match: 1. In DNA form, the CDR3 reads TGTGCCAGCAGCTTACCAGGGGGCGAGACCCAGTACTTC. This translates into CASSLPGGETQYF. Variable domain in full (rest from reference TRBV11-2 and TRBJ2-5): EAGVAQSPRYKIIEKRQSVAFWCNPISGHATLYWYQQILGQGPKLLIQFQNNGVVDDSQLPKDRFSAERLKGVDSTLKIQPAKLEDSAVYLCASSLPGGETQYFGPGTRLLVL.

This clone has just one count. The chain carries TRBV5-6 and TRBJ2-1; TRBD1 agrees at 9 bases. The CDR3 is made up of 15 amino acids. V lost 4 bases to trimming and J lost 3 bases; unmatched junction nucleotides: 5. Germline V CDR1 and CDR2: SGHDT, YYEEEE. CDR3 residues: CASSGGQGGYNEQFF. The DNA for the CDR3 is TGTGCCAGCAGCGGGGGACAGGGAGGCTACAATGAGCAGTTCTTC.

V gene TRBV6-1 combines with J gene TRBJ2-2; 10 nucleotides agree with TRBD2. CDR1 is MNHNS, CDR2 SASEGT, per germline. The J segment lost 7 bases and the V segment lost 5 bases, leaving 7 bases of the junction unmatched. The CDR3 loop spans 15 amino acids. The chain's CDR3 is CASSPAAGGVGELFF. In nucleotides, the CDR3 is TGTGCCAGCAGTCCGGCAGCGGGAGGGGTCGGGGAGCTGTTTTTT.

This chain joins TRBV21-1 and TRBJ2-2; the table names TRBD1, a call not compared with the DNA. TRBV21-1 is shown as a pseudogene. This CDR3 is built from 16 residues. CDR3 DNA sequence: TGTGCCAGCACCTCAGAGGGGACAGGGCCCACCGGGGAGCTGTTTTTT. Translation: CASTSEGTGPTGELFF.

The genes are TRBV19 and TRBJ2-5, with 7 positions matching TRBD1. The CDR3 spans 13 residues. V lost 4 bases and J lost 5; bases outside the gene matches: 4. Germline CDR1 is LNHDA and CDR2 is SQIVND (reference sequence). Here the CDR3 reads CASSKGRGETQYF. Written as DNA, the CDR3 is TGTGCCAGTAGTAAAGGCAGGGGGGAGACCCAGTACTTC.

This sequence joins TRBV2 and TRBJ1-4, with a possible D match to TRBD1 (6 bases). The CDR3 covers 14 residues. The germline V and J ends were trimmed by 6 bases and 4 bases, with 12 bases remaining between them. Looked up from germline, CDR1 is SNHLY and CDR2 is FYNNEI. The CDR3 region has the DNA TGTGCCAGCAGGGTAGGACAGAGTAATGAAAAACTGTTTTTT. It encodes CASRVGQSNEKLFF.

The gene calls are TRBV7-9 and TRBJ2-5; D is undetermined. Germline loops: CDR1 SEHNR, CDR2 FQNEAQ (reference sequence). CDR3 size: 15 residues. The ends were cut back, 4 bases at V and 4 bases at J, with 16 bases in the middle. CDR3 sequence reads: CASSSDWPVGETQYF. The CDR3 DNA is TGTGCCAGCAGCTCAGACTGGCCCGTAGGAGAGACCCAGTACTTC.

This sequence joins TRBV27 and TRBJ2-6; 9 positions match TRBD1. With 4 bases clipped from V and 0 bases from J, the junction kept 4 bases outside the gene matches. CDR1 and CDR2 (germline): MNHEY, SMNVEV (reference sequence). The CDR3 covers 17 residues. The CDR3 coding sequence is TGTGCCAGCAGTTCCGGGACAGGGAGCTCTGGGGCCAACGTCCTGACTTTC. Residues: CASSSGTGSSGANVLTF. Filled out from reference TRBV27 and TRBJ2-6, the complete variable domain reads EAQVTQNPRYLITVTGKKLTVTCSQNMNHEYMSWYRQDPGLGLRQIYYSMNVEVTDKGDVPEGYKVSRKEKRNFPLILESPSPNQTSLYFCASSSGTGSSGANVLTFGAGSRLTVL.

The chain is built from TRBV4-1 and TRBJ2-7; maybe TRBD1 (6 bases). Germline lookup yields CDR1 MGHRA and CDR2 YSYEKL. The V end lost 4 bases, the J end lost 3 bases, and 10 bases lay between the germline ends. The length of the CDR3 is 13 residues. Here the CDR3 DNA reads TGCGCCAGCAGCCGGACAGCCCGCTACGAGCAGTACTTC. It codes for CASSRTARYEQYF.

J is TRBJ1-1 and V is TRBV6-5; 7 bases align to TRBD1. The CDR3 is 15 residues long. CDR1 MNHEY and CDR2 SVGAGI come from the germline V gene. J lost 4 bases, V lost 6 bases, and 11 bases had no gene match. Here the CDR3 reads CASSGGDRVRTEAFF. In DNA form, the CDR3 reads TGTGCCAGCAGCGGAGGAGACAGGGTACGCACTGAAGCTTTCTTT.

The rearrangement joins TRBV19 to TRBJ2-2, with 9 nucleotides matching TRBD2. Trimming at V came to 4 bases and at J to 5 bases, leaving 8 bases not matched to a gene. The germline CDR1 and CDR2 sequences are LNHDA and SQIVND (reference sequence). The CDR3 consists of 16 residues. CDR3 amino acids: CASSTLAGVVTGELFF. CDR3 DNA sequence: TGTGCCAGTAGTACTTTAGCGGGAGTGGTTACCGGGGAGCTGTTTTTT.